This T cell receptor beta chain derives from a study of cytomegalovirus exposure and HLA in healthy donors. Study conclusions and caveats: Reports described diagnosis of cytomegalovirus status by the classifier as highly specific and sensitive.

The method was immunoSEQ multiplex PCR; TCRdb's version includes in-frame clones alone and lacks a portion of them. The table includes some 170,000 clones, more than 70% detected once. The donors belonged to the approximately 130-subject validation cohort, separate from the roughly 720-subject first cohort. Trimming cost V 4 bases and J 0 bases, with 14 bases left between them. CDR1 is SGHNT and CDR2 is YYREEE in the germline V gene (reference sequence). The CDR3 runs 15 residues. The table lists this clone with a few counts. Its antigen is currently unknown. The rearrangement joins TRBV5-4 to TRBJ2-7; TRBD2 might be the D (6 bases). This receptor was obtained from a man aged 25-45 years in good health and CMV-seropositive. The specimen sequenced was PBMCs. The CDR3 DNA reads as TGTGCCAGCAGCCCCTCTTCCGGGAGCTCCTACGAGCAGTACTTC. It translates to CASSPSSGSSYEQYF.